Sequencing of this T cell receptor beta chain was carried out in a study of regulatory T cells in long-lasting Graves disease. Comment on this clonotype: No antigen is known for it.

This CDR3 is 16 amino acids long. Losses at the gene ends were 8 bases for V and 0 bases for J; bases not matched to a gene: 5. Germline CDR1 reads SNHLY; CDR2 reads FYNNEI. CDR3-region Arm-PCR and iRepertoire HTBI primers produced the TCR beta libraries. A single record per CDR3 protein comes from TCRdb applying MiXCR to the multiplex PCR reads. The sample shows 440,000 or so distinct CDR3 sequences, just under 15% of them seen only once. Study-level results: Favoring TRBV28, TRBJ1-2 and TRBJ2-5 was a feature seen in persistent disease.

Indicated time point: newly diagnosed GD, antithyroid drugs for less than 3 months. PBMCs provided the RNA from which the TCR library was made. These same data were also listed under a study on T cells in Graves' hyperthyroidism and ophthalmopathy.

This TCR came from a woman aged 25 to 39 with Graves disease. Material: peripheral blood mononuclear cells (PBMCs), obtained at new diagnosis, from a patient treated with antithyroid drugs. This chain connects TRBV2 to TRBJ2-3; 13 bases are a match to TRBD2. Written as DNA, the CDR3 is TGTGCCAGCCTTCAGGGACTAGCGGGGAGCACAGATACGCAGTATTTT. Translation gives CASLQGLAGSTDTQYF.